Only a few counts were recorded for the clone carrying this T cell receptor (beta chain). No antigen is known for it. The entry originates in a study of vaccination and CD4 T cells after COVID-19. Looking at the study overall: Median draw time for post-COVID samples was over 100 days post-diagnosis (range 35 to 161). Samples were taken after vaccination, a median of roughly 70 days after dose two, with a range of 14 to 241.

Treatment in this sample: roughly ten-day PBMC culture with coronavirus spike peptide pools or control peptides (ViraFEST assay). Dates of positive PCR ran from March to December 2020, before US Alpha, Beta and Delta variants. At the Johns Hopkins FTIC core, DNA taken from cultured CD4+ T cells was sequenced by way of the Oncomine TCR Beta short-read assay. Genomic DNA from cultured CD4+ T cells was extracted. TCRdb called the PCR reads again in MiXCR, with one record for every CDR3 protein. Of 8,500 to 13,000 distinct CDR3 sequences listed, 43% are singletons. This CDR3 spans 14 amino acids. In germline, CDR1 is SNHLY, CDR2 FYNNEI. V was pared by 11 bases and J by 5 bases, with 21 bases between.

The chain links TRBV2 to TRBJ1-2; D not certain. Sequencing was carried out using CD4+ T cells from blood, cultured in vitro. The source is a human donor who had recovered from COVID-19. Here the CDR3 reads CARRGEGVIYGYTF. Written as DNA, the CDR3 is TGTGCCCGTCGTGGTGAGGGCGTCATTTATGGCTACACCTTC. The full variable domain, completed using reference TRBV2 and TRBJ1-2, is EPEVTQTPSHQVTQMGQEVILRCVPISNHLYFYWYRQILGQKVEFLVSFYNNEISEKSEIFDDQFSVERPDGSNFTLKIRSTKLEDSAMYFCARRGEGVIYGYTFGSGTRLTVV.